This passage covers 9 T cell receptor beta chains from one sample sequenced in a study of blood T cell repertoires in COVID-19 (dated by TCRdb to the early 2020s). Library preparation was by the immunoSEQ multiplex PCR assay. TCRdb provides this immuneACCESS table in a form limited to in-frame rearrangements. Some clones are lacking; in checked studies, under half of them reflect an unresolved V gene, and why the rest are absent is not known. For this sample the table gives some 200,000 clones, of which about 89% were detected only once. Roughly 2.6% of the sample belongs to the ten largest clones. Sample: peripheral blood. The receptors originated from a man between 35 and 55 years old with active or convalescent COVID-19.

With regard to this clone: The sample carries other DNA sequences with the same CDR3. The chain joins TRBV6-5 to TRBJ1-2, with D unresolved. The V end was cut by 6 bases, the J end by 1 base, with 9 bases between. The CDR3 runs 13 residues. Germline V gives CDR1 MNHEY, CDR2 SVGAGI. The CDR3 region is CASRRELNYGYTF. The CDR3 nucleotides read TGTGCCAGCAGGCGGGAACTTAACTATGGCTACACCTTC.

This clone was detected ten times or more. The gene calls are TRBV4-1 and TRBJ1-5, with D unclear. V was clipped by 0 bases and J by 0 bases, with 12 bases between them. The CDR3 is made up of 17 amino acids. The germline CDR1 and CDR2 sequences are MGHRA and YSYEKL. For the CDR3, the DNA is TGCGCCAGCAGCCAAGATCCTGTCGGCGGTAGCAATCAGCCCCAGCATTTT. Residues: CASSQDPVGGSNQPQHF.

The sample holds one count of this clone. The gene calls are TRBV30 and TRBJ1-2; the D gene is possibly TRBD1 (6 bases). Germline V gene sequence: CDR1 GTSNPN, CDR2 SVGIG (reference sequence). The CDR3 loop spans 15 amino acids. V shed 3 bases and J shed 5 bases, with 19 bases lying between them. CDR3 protein: CAWRTAGTRNYGYTF. As DNA, the CDR3 is TGTGCCTGGAGGACCGCCGGGACACGAAATTATGGCTACACCTTC.

This chain joins TRBV29-1 and TRBJ1-5, with 9 bases fitting TRBD1. The junction had 2 bases not matched to a gene; V was cut back by 3 bases and J by 5 bases. Germline lookup yields CDR1 SQVTM and CDR2 ANQGSEA. This CDR3 is 13 amino acids long. The CDR3 sequence is CSVETGGDQPQHF. CDR3 nucleotide sequence: TGCAGCGTTGAGACAGGGGGGGATCAGCCCCAGCATTTT.

The chain employs TRBV27 and TRBJ2-7, with a possible D match to TRBD1 (6 bases). The CDR3 contains 14 residues. In germline, CDR1 is MNHEY, CDR2 SMNVEV (reference sequence). The V end was cut by 3 bases, the J end by 4 bases, with 13 bases between. In DNA, the CDR3 is TGTGCCAGCAGTTTCACGGGACAAGGGTACGAGCAGTACTTC. Its protein product is CASSFTGQGYEQYF.

This clone was observed a single time. The V and J genes are TRBV6-2 or TRBV6-3 and TRBJ2-4, with a tentative D call TRBD1 (8 bases). Trimming shortened V by 5 bases and J by 6 bases, and 14 bases separated the two germline ends. Germline V CDR1 and CDR2: MNHEY, SVGEGT. This CDR3 has 14 amino acids. The CDR3: CASSPNRGGNIQYF. In nucleotides, the CDR3 is TGTGCCAGCAGTCCCAACAGGGGGGGAAACATTCAGTACTTC.

The chain uses TRBV5-4 and TRBJ2-7; the match to TRBD1 covers 7 bases. Germline assignment: CDR1 SGHNT and CDR2 YYREEE (reference sequence). The junction had 6 bases not matched to a gene; V was cut back by 4 bases and J by 2 bases. CDR3 length: 14 amino acids. The CDR3, as DNA: TGTGCCAGCAGCCACCGGGACAGAACCTACGAGCAGTACTTC. It yields the protein CASSHRDRTYEQYF.

This chain links TRBV18 with TRBJ2-7, with 9 bases matching TRBD1. Unmatched junction bases numbered 12, after V lost 5 bases and J lost 1 base. In germline, CDR1 is KGHSH, CDR2 LQKENI. The CDR3 sequence is 17 residues long. The CDR3 sequence: CASSANPGTGTSYEQYF. The CDR3, as DNA: TGTGCCAGCTCAGCGAATCCCGGGACAGGGACTTCCTACGAGCAGTACTTC.

The gene calls are TRBV12-2 and TRBJ1-6. TRBV12-2 is recorded as a pseudogene. The CDR3 runs to 16 residues. CDR3 loop: CASRTRGLQSNSPLHF. In DNA form, the CDR3 reads TGTGCAAGTCGCACCCGGGGACTGCAGAGTAATTCACCCCTCCACTTT.